This T cell receptor beta chain is from a study of radiation and T cells in renal cell carcinoma. The treatment: treatment-naive control, cytoreductive nephrectomy. Control tumors came from treatment-naive patients without prior radiation. The patient's renal cell carcinoma had clear cell pathology. The protocol was immunoSEQ multiplex PCR, while the TCRdb copy is restricted to in-frame clones and leaves out a portion. In the table there are thousands of clones, roughly 68% of which are singletons. The CDR3 has 19 residues. Trimming took 6 bases from V and 7 from J, leaving 30 bases between them. Germline-derived CDR1 and CDR2 are SEHNR and FQNEAQ (reference sequence). As for this clone: Its target is not known.

Study results and limitations: Sampling covered only around 0.98 g of each tumor. Top 100 clonotypes averaged about 50% in irradiated versus around 45% in nephrectomy-only tumors.

The specimen comprised tumor tissue, sampled from a patient whose treatment was nephrectomy without radiotherapy. The chain recombines TRBV7-9 with TRBJ2-2, with D possibly called TRBD1 or TRBD2 (7 bases each). This receptor was taken from a man aged 55 to 70 with renal cell carcinoma. CDR3 DNA sequence: TGTGCCAGCAGTGTCGCTCGTCCCCAGGGGGGGAGGGCCATCGGGGAGCTGTTTTTT. As protein: CASSVARPQGGRAIGELFF. The complete variable domain, with remaining parts taken from reference TRBV7-9 and TRBJ2-2, reads DTGVSQNPRHKITKRGQNVTFRCDPISEHNRLYWYRQTLGQGPEFLTYFQNEAQLEKSRLLSDRFSAERPKGSFSTLEIQRTEQGDSAMYLCASSVARPQGGRAIGELFFGEGSRLTVL.